The clone carrying this T cell receptor beta chain was detected only a few times. What it binds is not known. A single record per CDR3 protein comes from TCRdb applying MiXCR to the reads. The sample lists around 50,000 distinct CDR3 sequences; around 20% were seen once. This entry is derived from a study of T cell repertoires in cytomegalovirus infection. Overall study: Indications came from public TCR beta signatures; they pointed to CMV infection and to a matching HLA type. Findings of the study overall: The ex vivo response was dominated by HLA-C-restricted CMV-specific TCR beta clonotypes.

The clonotype was recovered from a human donor in good health (CMV status not recorded). Some clones in this sample may be carry-over from other donors' samples. The sequenced sample was CD8+ T cells from cultured PBMCs, obtained from culture after CMV antigen stimulation.

The CDR3 spells CASENYRNTEAFF. CDR3 bases: TGTGCCAGTGAAAATTACAGGAACACTGAAGCTTTCTTT. This sequence joins TRBV19 and TRBJ1-1; D gene unclear. This CDR3 region has 13 residues. V lost 8 bases and J lost 1, with 11 bases in between. Germline CDR1 is LNHDA and CDR2 is SQIVND (reference sequence).